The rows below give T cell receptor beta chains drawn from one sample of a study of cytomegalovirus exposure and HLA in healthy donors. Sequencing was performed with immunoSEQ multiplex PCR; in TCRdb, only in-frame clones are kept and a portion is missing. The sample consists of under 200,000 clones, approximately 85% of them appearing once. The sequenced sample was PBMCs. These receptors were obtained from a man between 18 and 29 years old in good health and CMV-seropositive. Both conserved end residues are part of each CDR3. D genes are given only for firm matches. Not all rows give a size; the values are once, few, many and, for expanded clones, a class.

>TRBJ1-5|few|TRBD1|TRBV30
CAWKGQVDQPQHF
TGTGCCTGGAAAGGACAGGTCGATCAGCCCCAGCATTTT
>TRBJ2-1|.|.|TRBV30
CAWRRQGAYNEQFF
TGTGCCTGGCGTAGGCAGGGCGCCTACAATGAGCAGTTCTTC
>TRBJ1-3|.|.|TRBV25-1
CASSESQGLVSGNTIYF
TGTGCCAGCAGTGAATCCCAGGGGTTGGTATCTGGAAACACCATATATTTT
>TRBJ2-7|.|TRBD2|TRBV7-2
CASSRTSGGSYEQYF
TGTGCCAGCAGTCGGACTAGCGGGGGTTCCTACGAGCAGTACTTC
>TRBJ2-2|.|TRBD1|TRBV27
CATRTGIIGELFF
TGTGCCACTCGGACAGGGATCATCGGGGAGCTGTTTTTT
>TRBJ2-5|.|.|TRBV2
CASTGEYQETQYF
TGTGCCAGCACAGGGGAGTACCAAGAGACCCAGTACTTC
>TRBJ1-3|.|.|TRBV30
CAWSVRKWGDGNTIYF
TGTGCCTGGAGTGTACGAAAATGGGGGGATGGAAACACCATATATTTT
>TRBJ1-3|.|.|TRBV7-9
CASSARGQTSGNTIYF
TGTGCCAGCAGCGCCCGAGGACAAACATCTGGAAACACCATATATTTT
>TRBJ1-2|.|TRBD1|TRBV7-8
CASSPRTGNNYGYTF
TGTGCCAGCAGCCCCCGGACAGGGAATAACTATGGCTACACCTTC
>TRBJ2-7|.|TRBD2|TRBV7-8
CASSLARSGGAYEQYF
TGTGCCAGCAGCTTGGCGCGCAGCGGGGGGGCCTACGAGCAGTACTTC
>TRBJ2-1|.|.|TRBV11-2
CASSPISGSINEQFF
TGTGCCAGCAGCCCAATATCGGGGAGCATCAATGAGCAGTTCTTC
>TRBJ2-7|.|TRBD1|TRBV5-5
CASSPGTGPYEQYF
TGTGCCAGCAGCCCCGGGACAGGGCCCTACGAGCAGTACTTC
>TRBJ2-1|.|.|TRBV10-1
CASSGRGSSYNEQFF
TGCGCCAGCAGTGGACGGGGGAGCTCCTACAATGAGCAGTTCTTC
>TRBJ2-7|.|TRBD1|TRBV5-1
CASSSGTASYEQYF
TGCGCCAGCAGCTCCGGGACAGCTTCCTACGAGCAGTACTTC
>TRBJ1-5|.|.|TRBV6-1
CASSEEYTFSNQPQHF
TGTGCTAGCAGTGAAGAGTACACCTTTAGCAATCAGCCCCAGCATTTT
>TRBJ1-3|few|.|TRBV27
CASSLSLPGLISGNTIYF
TGTGCCAGCAGTTTATCGCTGCCGGGACTGATCTCTGGAAACACCATATATTTT
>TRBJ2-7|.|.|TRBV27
CASRGVVGGPNEQYF
TGTGCCAGCAGAGGCGTGGTCGGGGGGCCCAACGAGCAGTACTTC
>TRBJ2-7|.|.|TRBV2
CASSQTPTYEQYF
TGTGCCAGCAGTCAGACACCGACCTACGAGCAGTACTTC
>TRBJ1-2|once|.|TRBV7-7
CASSPHPRGEGGYTF
TGTGCTAGCAGCCCCCATCCACGGGGGGAGGGTGGCTACACCTTC
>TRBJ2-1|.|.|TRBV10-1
CASMGGQGEQFF
TGCGCCAGCATGGGGGGGCAAGGTGAGCAGTTCTTC
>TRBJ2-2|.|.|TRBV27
CATVAQNTGELFF
TGTGCCACAGTGGCCCAAAACACCGGGGAGCTGTTTTTT
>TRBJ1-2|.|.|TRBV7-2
CASSAPGNYGYTF
TGTGCCAGCAGCGCGCCAGGGAACTATGGCTACACCTTC
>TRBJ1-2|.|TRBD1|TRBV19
CASSIPPLDRVYGYTF
TGTGCCAGTAGTATCCCTCCTCTGGACAGGGTCTATGGCTACACCTTC
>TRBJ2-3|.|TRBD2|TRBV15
CATSLPAGGTDTQYF
TGTGCCACCAGCTTGCCAGCGGGGGGCACAGATACGCAGTATTTT
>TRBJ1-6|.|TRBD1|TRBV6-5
CASRTGNFNNSPLHF
TGTGCCAGCAGGACAGGGAATTTCAATAATTCACCCCTCCACTTT
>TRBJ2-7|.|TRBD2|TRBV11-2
CASIPWGGYEQYF
TGTGCCAGCATCCCCTGGGGGGGCTACGAGCAGTACTTC
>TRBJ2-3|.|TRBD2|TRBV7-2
CASSPSSSGVPSTDTQYF
TGTGCCAGCAGCCCCTCTTCGAGCGGGGTACCAAGCACAGATACGCAGTATTTT
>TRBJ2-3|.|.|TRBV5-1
CASTDGGGTDTQYF
TGCGCCAGCACCGACGGGGGTGGGACAGATACGCAGTATTTT
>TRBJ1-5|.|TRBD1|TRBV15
CATSAGTAYSNQPQHF
TGTGCCACCAGCGCAGGGACAGCCTATAGCAATCAGCCCCAGCATTTT
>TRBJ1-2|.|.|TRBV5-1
CASSPGVPTNYGYTF
TGCGCCAGCAGCCCAGGGGTACCGACTAACTATGGCTACACCTTC
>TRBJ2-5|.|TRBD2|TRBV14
CASSPPGLGQETQYF
TGTGCCAGCAGCCCCCCGGGACTAGGCCAAGAGACCCAGTACTTC
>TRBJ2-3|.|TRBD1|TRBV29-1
CSVRDRPSTDTQYF
TGCAGCGTAAGGGACAGACCTAGCACAGATACGCAGTATTTT
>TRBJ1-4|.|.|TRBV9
CASSAETGYNEKLFF
TGTGCCAGCAGCGCAGAAACAGGCTATAATGAAAAACTGTTTTTT
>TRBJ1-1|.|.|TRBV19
CASTRNTEAFF
TGTGCCAGTACTCGGAACACTGAAGCTTTCTTT
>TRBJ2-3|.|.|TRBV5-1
CASSSFTGARDTQYF
TGCGCCAGCAGCTCGTTTACAGGAGCTAGAGATACGCAGTATTTT
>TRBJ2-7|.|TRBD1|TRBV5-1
CASSLQPGQGVYEQYF
TGCGCCAGCAGCTTACAACCGGGACAGGGGGTATACGAGCAGTACTTC
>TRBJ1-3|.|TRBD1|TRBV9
CASSGGTGGWKTGNTIYF
TGTGCCAGCAGCGGCGGGACAGGGGGGTGGAAGACTGGAAACACCATATATTTT
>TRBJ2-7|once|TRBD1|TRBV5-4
CASSGGLDRGFHEQYF
TGTGCCAGCAGTGGGGGCCTAGACAGGGGATTCCACGAGCAGTACTTC
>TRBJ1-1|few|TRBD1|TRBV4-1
CASSGQGDEAFF
TGCGCCAGCAGCGGACAGGGGGATGAAGCTTTCTTT
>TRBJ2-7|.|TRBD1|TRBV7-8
CASSLGPGQETDEQYF
TGTGCCAGCAGCTTAGGGCCGGGACAGGAGACCGACGAGCAGTACTTC
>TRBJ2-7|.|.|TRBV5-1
CASSPRDNPPFEQYF
TGCGCCAGCAGCCCCCGGGACAATCCACCCTTCGAGCAGTACTTC
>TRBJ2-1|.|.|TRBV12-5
CASGLVGGGEQFF
TGTGCTAGTGGTTTGGTAGGGGGGGGTGAGCAGTTCTTC
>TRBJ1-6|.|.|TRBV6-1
CASSEGQNSPLHF
TGTGCCAGCAGTGAAGGACAGAATTCACCCCTCCACTTT
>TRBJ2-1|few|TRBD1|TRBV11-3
CASSPGQGYGNEQFF
TGTGCCAGCAGCCCGGGACAGGGGTATGGGAATGAGCAGTTCTTC
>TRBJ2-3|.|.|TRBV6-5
CASSSQGPDTQYF
TGTGCCAGCAGTTCACAGGGCCCAGATACGCAGTATTTT
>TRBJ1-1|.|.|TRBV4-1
CASSQDLTGLIAEAFF
TGCGCCAGCAGCCAGGACCTAACAGGGTTGATCGCTGAAGCTTTCTTT
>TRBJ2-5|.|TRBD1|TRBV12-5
CASGPYPDRDQRETQYF
TGTGCTAGTGGGCCTTACCCCGACAGGGACCAGAGGGAGACCCAGTACTTC
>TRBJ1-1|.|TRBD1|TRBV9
CASSGIGTGRKAFF
TGTGCCAGCAGCGGAATCGGGACAGGGAGGAAGGCTTTCTTT
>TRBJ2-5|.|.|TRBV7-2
CASSLAGGNQETQYF
TGTGCCAGCAGCTTAGCGGGGGGAAATCAAGAGACCCAGTACTTC
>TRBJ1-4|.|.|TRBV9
CASSVGSGVYEKLFF
TGTGCCAGCAGCGTAGGGTCAGGGGTGTATGAAAAACTGTTTTTT
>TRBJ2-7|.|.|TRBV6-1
CASSEVRGYEQYF
TGTGCCAGCAGTGAAGTTCGAGGGTACGAGCAGTACTTC
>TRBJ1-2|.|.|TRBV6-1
CASSEDRWGYTF
TGTGCCAGCAGTGAAGACAGGTGGGGCTACACCTTC